This TCR beta chain was identified during a study of T cells in Graves' hyperthyroidism and ophthalmopathy (dated by TCRdb to the late 2010s). For the wider study: Peripheral blood samples were taken at initial diagnosis, before any treatment was given. A discovery cohort of 95 to 100 patients, roughly 45 with Graves' ophthalmopathy and 55 to 60 with stable Graves' hyperthyroidism, was used to find distinguishing TCR V-J signatures. The 90 to 100 discovery patients were randomly divided into training and test sets at a 7:3 ratio. Prospective prediction of ophthalmopathy was tested in an independent validation cohort consisting of 18 to 20 hyperthyroidism patients and more than 15 patients who later progressed to ophthalmopathy. In over five Graves' hyperthyroidism patients, the study also compared T-cell repertoires from thyroid tissue with T-cell repertoires from blood. The paper reports TCR Vbeta CDR3 sequencing of some 140 peripheral blood samples: fewer than 50 ophthalmopathy, 70 to 85 hyperthyroidism and around 17 progressor patients. Following sampling, methimazole starting at 30 mg daily was given to hyperthyroidism patients, and high-dose intravenous methylprednisolone was given to ophthalmopathy patients.

TCR beta CDR3 regions were amplified from RNA transcripts. A first-round RT-PCR of the TCR CDR3 used the HTBI primer set with the Qiagen OneStep RT-PCR kit. Libraries were constructed in a second round of multiplex PCR, after which size selection and purification were performed. Paired-end sequencing of the libraries was performed with 100 bp reads on an Illumina HiSeq2000. The original pipeline was this. Raw data were processed with SOAPnuke, discarding reads with adapters, uncalled bases, mean Phred below 15, or no exact constant-primer or identifier match. High-quality paired reads were merged using COPE v1.2.5, and each unique nucleotide sequence was defined as a clonotype. MiTCR v1.1 was used to align clonotypes to the IMGT TRBV, TRBD and TRBJ reference segments. The analysis was restricted to V-J combinations with a frequency above 0.0001, which together covered 99.2% of the repertoires. The TCS score was defined as the ratio of F50 (clonal expansion) to E x V (chaos), calculated using BLOSUM62-based TCRdist between CDR3 peptides within each V-J. Welch's t-statistics and random forest reduced some 510 V-J features to 10 to 15, which were used in a naive Bayes classifier (R e1071). The public sequencing data were trimmed at Q25 with fastp and processed into clonotypes with MiXCR by TCRdb, which kept only in-frame beta chains. Rows matching on CDR3 protein sequence are summarized as one entry with the most common DNA and genes. The V and J calls were determined by TCRdb, not by the authors. Here the sample has under 250,000 distinct CDR3 sequences; approximately 25% occur a single time. The top ten hold roughly 35% of the sample.

To note about this clonotype: There is no known antigen for this receptor. No base-level quality is on record; no much larger clone is a single base apart.

In the ophthalmopathy patients, disease was moderately to severely active, with a Clinical Activity Score of 3 or more, a NOSPECS grade of 4 or more, and a duration of less than 3 months. Exclusion was applied to patients with uncontrolled infections, other autoimmune diseases, pregnancy or lactation. Diagnoses were established on the basis of clinical symptoms, serum thyroxine and TRAb, thyroid ultrasound, and orbital computed tomography. PBMCs were isolated from 8 to 10 ml of fresh peripheral blood by Ficoll-Paque density gradient centrifugation. Total RNA was extracted using Trizol reagent, and RNA quality was assessed on an Agilent 2100 Bioanalyzer. CDR1 and CDR2 are read off the germline V gene as KGHSH and LQKENI. V is trimmed back by 3 bases and J by 2 bases, and the junction contains 11 bases that no gene match accounts for. From the cysteine up to the phenylalanine, the CDR3 has a length of 17 residues. The DNA shown is the 51-base CDR3, in frame from base 1.

Overall study outcomes, separate from this receptor: During validation, the model predicted progression to ophthalmopathy a median of roughly 7.1 months ahead of onset, with around 70% sensitivity and 72% to 80% specificity. Most expanded thyroid clonotypes (frequency above 0.001) were also found in blood, which suggests that blood repertoires may mirror thyroid immune responses. A model built on a 13 V-J signature distinguished ophthalmopathy from stable hyperthyroidism, reaching 87.88% sensitivity and approximately 83% specificity in cross-validation and 80%/75% in testing. No statistical method was used to fix the sample size in advance, and group allocation was not hidden from the investigators.

The V and J segments used are TRBV18 and TRBJ1-2, with 8 middle bases fitting TRBD1. The receptor was isolated from a woman in her 40s with Graves' ophthalmopathy. Input material: blood. For the CDR3, the sequence is CASSPSSGRQGNYGYTF. The nucleotide sequence is TGTGCCAGCTCACCGAGTTCGGGGCGACAGGGGAACTATGGCTACACCTTC.